The rows below give T cell receptor beta chains drawn from one sample of a study of early T cells in non-severe SARS-CoV-2 infection. In TCRdb, the 5' RACE reads were re-called with MiXCR into one record per CDR3 protein. The table includes roughly 51,000 distinct CDR3 sequences, roughly 9.8% detected once. Material: whole blood. The receptors were gathered from an adult who was a healthcare worker with PCR-confirmed SARS-CoV-2 infection or an uninfected control (not recorded which). CDR3s include the opening cysteine and the closing phenylalanine or tryptophan. The D gene is left open where the match is weak. A clone size is listed for some rows: how often the clone was seen (once, few, many), or a class if it is expanded.

D: NA
size: few
length: 15
J: TRBJ2-6
V: TRBV19
DNA: TGTGCCAGTAAACCGGTGGACTCTGGGGCCAACGTCCTGACTTTC
CDR3: CASKPVDSGANVLTF

D: TRBD2
size: many
length: 15
J: TRBJ2-2
V: TRBV5-4
DNA: TGTGCCAGCAGCCCGGGAGGTCTGAACACCGGGGAGCTGTTTTTT
CDR3: CASSPGGLNTGELFF

D: NA
size: many
length: 13
J: TRBJ2-5
V: TRBV4-1
DNA: TGCGCCAGCAGCCAGGAACAGTGGGAGACCCAGTACTTC
CDR3: CASSQEQWETQYF

D: TRBD1
size: few
length: 16
J: TRBJ1-1
V: TRBV5-1
DNA: TGCGCCAGCAGCTTCCCGGGACAGGGGCGGCGCACTGAAGCTTTCTTT
CDR3: CASSFPGQGRRTEAFF

D: NA
size: many
length: 14
J: TRBJ2-2
V: TRBV3-1
DNA: TGTGCCAGCAGCCATTGGGCGAACACCGGGGAGCTGTTTTTT
CDR3: CASSHWANTGELFF

D: NA
size: NA
length: 13
J: TRBJ2-2
V: TRBV20-1
DNA: TGCAGTGCAACAACCTGGGGGACCGGGGAGCTGTTTTTT
CDR3: CSATTWGTGELFF

D: NA
size: many
length: 14
J: TRBJ1-2
V: TRBV30
DNA: TGTGCCTGGAGGAGGGCGATAAATCGGCATGGCTACACCTTC
CDR3: CAWRRAINRHGYTF

D: NA
size: many
length: 15
J: TRBJ2-7
V: TRBV9
DNA: TGTGCCAGCAGCGTAGACCCGGGTCTTTCCTACGAGCAGTACTTC
CDR3: CASSVDPGLSYEQYF

D: TRBD2
size: few
length: 17
J: TRBJ2-1
V: TRBV4-2
DNA: TGTGCCAGCAGCCGGGGGACTAGCGGGAGTCGGAACGATGAGCAGTTCTTC
CDR3: CASSRGTSGSRNDEQFF

D: TRBD1
size: many
length: 15
J: TRBJ2-7
V: TRBV5-4
DNA: TGTGCCAGCAGCTTGGAGGGGACAGGGAGATACGAGCAGTACTTC
CDR3: CASSLEGTGRYEQYF

D: TRBD1
size: NA
length: 15
J: TRBJ2-7
V: TRBV4-1
DNA: TGCGCCAGCAGCCAAGATAGGGACAGCTCCTACGAGCAGTACTTC
CDR3: CASSQDRDSSYEQYF

D: NA
size: few
length: 13
J: TRBJ2-5
V: TRBV7-2
DNA: TGTGCCAGCAGCAGACAGAACCAAGAGACCCAGTACTTC
CDR3: CASSRQNQETQYF

D: TRBD2
size: many
length: 15
J: TRBJ2-1
V: TRBV20-1
DNA: TGCAGTGCTCCCACCGGGACTAGCGGGCCTAATGAGCAGTTCTTC
CDR3: CSAPTGTSGPNEQFF

D: TRBD1
size: few
length: 13
J: TRBJ1-1
V: TRBV30
DNA: TGTGCCTGGAGTGTAGACAGGGACACTGAAGCTTTCTTT
CDR3: CAWSVDRDTEAFF

D: NA
size: many
length: 10
J: TRBJ1-2
V: TRBV29-1
DNA: TGCAGCGTTGTGGTGGGCGGCTACACCTTC
CDR3: CSVVVGGYTF

D: NA
size: few
length: 14
J: TRBJ2-1
V: TRBV3-1
DNA: TGTGCCAGCAGCCTCTCTCTAGCGCCCGATGAGCAGTTCTTC
CDR3: CASSLSLAPDEQFF

D: TRBD2
size: many
length: 14
J: TRBJ2-3
V: TRBV7-6
DNA: TGTGCCAGCAGCTTGACTAGCGGGAGAGATACGCAGTATTTT
CDR3: CASSLTSGRDTQYF

D: NA
size: few
length: 13
J: TRBJ2-7
V: TRBV6-1
DNA: TGTGCCAGCAGTGAACACAGCTCCTACGAGCAGTACTTC
CDR3: CASSEHSSYEQYF

D: TRBD1
size: many
length: 16
J: TRBJ2-5
V: TRBV2
DNA: TGTGCCAGCAGGGAGAGGGAGGGACAGGGTGGAGAGACCCAGTACTTC
CDR3: CASREREGQGGETQYF

D: NA
size: many
length: 17
J: TRBJ2-3
V: TRBV7-2
DNA: TGTGCCAGCAGCCTACAAAAACTAGCCCGGAGCACAGATACGCAGTATTTT
CDR3: CASSLQKLARSTDTQYF

D: TRBD2
size: NA
length: 22
J: TRBJ2-1
V: TRBV24-1
DNA: TGTGCCACCAGTGTGCAAGCCCCGTTGCTAGCGGGAGGGCCCGGGAACTACAATGAGCAGTTCTTC
CDR3: CATSVQAPLLAGGPGNYNEQFF

D: TRBD2
size: NA
length: 14
J: TRBJ2-5
V: TRBV29-1
DNA: TGCAGCGTTGTGACTAGCGGGACCCCGGAGACCCAGTACTTC
CDR3: CSVVTSGTPETQYF

D: NA
size: many
length: 14
J: TRBJ1-1
V: TRBV5-1
DNA: TGCGCCAGCAGCTCCAGGGGAGGATACACTGAAGCTTTCTTT
CDR3: CASSSRGGYTEAFF

D: NA
size: NA
length: 13
J: TRBJ1-5
V: TRBV3-1
DNA: TGTGCCAGCAGCCAAGACTGGGCGCAGCCCCAGCATTTT
CDR3: CASSQDWAQPQHF